This T cell receptor beta chain originates from a study of regulatory T cells in long-lasting Graves disease. Arm-PCR with iRepertoire HTBI primers amplified the CDR3 regions for these TCR beta libraries. Each CDR3 protein is one row after TCRdb ran MiXCR on the multiplex PCR reads. The data hold 350,000 to 450,000 distinct CDR3 sequences, with under 15% observed a single time. The CDR3 is made up of 15 amino acids. J was trimmed by 6 bases and V by 0 bases; bases with no gene match: 6. The germline V gene encodes CDR1 DFQATT and CDR2 SNEGSKA (reference sequence). Time point reported: newly diagnosed GD, antithyroid drugs for less than 3 months. From PBMCs, RNA was extracted and then used to make the TCR library. The same data also went into a second study, on T cells in Graves' hyperthyroidism and ophthalmopathy.

This specimen was peripheral blood mononuclear cells (PBMCs), taken at new diagnosis, from a patient treated with antithyroid drugs. The clonotype comes from a woman between 25 and 40 years old with Graves disease. The chain combines TRBV20-1 with TRBJ2-3; 10 positions match TRBD2. The CDR3 DNA reads TGCAGTGCTAGAGAGGGAACTAGCGGGACCGATACGCAGTATTTT. Its protein product is CSAREGTSGTDTQYF.